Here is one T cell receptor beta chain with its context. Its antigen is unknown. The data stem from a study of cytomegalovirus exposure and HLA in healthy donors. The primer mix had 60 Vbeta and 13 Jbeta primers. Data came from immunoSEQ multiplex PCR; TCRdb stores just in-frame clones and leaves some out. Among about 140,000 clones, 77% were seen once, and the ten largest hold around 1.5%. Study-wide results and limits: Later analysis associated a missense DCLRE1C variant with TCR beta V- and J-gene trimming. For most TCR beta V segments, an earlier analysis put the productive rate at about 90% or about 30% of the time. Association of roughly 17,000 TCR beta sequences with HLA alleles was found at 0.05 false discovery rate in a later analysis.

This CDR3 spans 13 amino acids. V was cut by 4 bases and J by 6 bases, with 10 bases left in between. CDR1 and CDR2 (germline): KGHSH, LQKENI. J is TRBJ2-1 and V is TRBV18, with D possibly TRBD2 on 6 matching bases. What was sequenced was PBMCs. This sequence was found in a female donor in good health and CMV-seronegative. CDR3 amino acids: CASSLLEGNEQFF. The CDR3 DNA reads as TGTGCCAGCTCACTCCTGGAGGGCAATGAGCAGTTCTTC.